The present entry profiles one T cell receptor (beta chain) with its context. Its antigen is not known. This sample is part of a study of blood T cells in healthy people across ages. Whole-study context: About one barcoded TCR beta cDNA was captured per two T cells. Study-wide results and limits: Aged donors had fewer naive CD4+ cells and lower diversity than long-lived donors. Naive T cell percentage showed a strong correlation with TCR beta diversity.

Then a second PCR, running roughly 7 to 11 cycles, was carried out with a sample-barcoded 5' primer and a J-beta primer mix. TCRdb reanalysed the 5' RACE reads using MiXCR and keeps one entry per CDR3 protein. The data show around 750,000 distinct CDR3 sequences, around half seen once. Material for sequencing was blood. The clonotype originates from a man aged 80 or over in good health.

In DNA, the CDR3 is TGCAGTGCTGGGCGGGCGCGGGAGGGCGGTGAGCAGTTCTTC. Its protein is CSAGRAREGGEQFF. The chain combines TRBV20-1 with TRBJ2-1, with 9 nucleotides matching TRBD2. With 5 bases clipped from V and 9 bases from J, the junction kept 11 bases outside the gene matches. The CDR3 totals 14 residues. Germline V gene sequence: CDR1 DFQATT, CDR2 SNEGSKA (reference sequence).